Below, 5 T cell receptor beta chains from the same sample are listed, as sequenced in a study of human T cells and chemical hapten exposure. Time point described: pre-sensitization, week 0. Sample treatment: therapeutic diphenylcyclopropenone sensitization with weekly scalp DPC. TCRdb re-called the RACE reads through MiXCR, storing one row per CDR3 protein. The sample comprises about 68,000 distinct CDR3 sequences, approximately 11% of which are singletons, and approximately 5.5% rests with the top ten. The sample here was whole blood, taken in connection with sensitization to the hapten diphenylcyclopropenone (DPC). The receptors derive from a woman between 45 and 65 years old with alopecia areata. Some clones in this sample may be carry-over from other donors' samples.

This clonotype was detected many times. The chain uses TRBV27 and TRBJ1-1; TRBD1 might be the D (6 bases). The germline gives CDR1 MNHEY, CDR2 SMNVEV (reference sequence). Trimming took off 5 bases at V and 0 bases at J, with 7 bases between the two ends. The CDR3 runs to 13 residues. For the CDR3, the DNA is TGTGCCAGCAGTGGGGGGCTGAACACTGAAGCTTTCTTT. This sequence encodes CASSGGLNTEAFF.

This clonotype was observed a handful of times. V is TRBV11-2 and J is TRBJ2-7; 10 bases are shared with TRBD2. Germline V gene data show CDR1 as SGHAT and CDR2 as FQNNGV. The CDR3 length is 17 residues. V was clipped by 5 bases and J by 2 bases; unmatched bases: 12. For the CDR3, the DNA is TGTGCCAGCAGCCTATCGACTAGGAGCGGGAGGGCCTACGAGCAGTACTTC. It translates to CASSLSTRSGRAYEQYF. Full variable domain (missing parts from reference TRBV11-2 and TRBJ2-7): EAGVAQSPRYKIIEKRQSVAFWCNPISGHATLYWYQQILGQGPKLLIQFQNNGVVDDSQLPKDRFSAERLKGVDSTLKIQPAKLEDSAVYLCASSLSTRSGRAYEQYFGPGTRLTVT.

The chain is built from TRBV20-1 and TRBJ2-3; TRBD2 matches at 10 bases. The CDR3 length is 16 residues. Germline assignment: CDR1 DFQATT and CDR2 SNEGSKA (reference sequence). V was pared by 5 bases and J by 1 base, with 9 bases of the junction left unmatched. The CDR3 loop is CSAGPAGGRGTDTQYF. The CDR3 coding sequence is TGCAGTGCTGGACCAGCGGGGGGGCGAGGCACAGATACGCAGTATTTT.

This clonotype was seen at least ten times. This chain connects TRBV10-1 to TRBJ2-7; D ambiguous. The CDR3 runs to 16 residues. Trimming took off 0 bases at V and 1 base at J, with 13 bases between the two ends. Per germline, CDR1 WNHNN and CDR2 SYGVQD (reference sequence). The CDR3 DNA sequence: TGCGCCAGCAGTGAGTCAAAAGGTACCGGATCCTACGAGCAGTACTTC. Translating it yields CASSESKGTGSYEQYF.

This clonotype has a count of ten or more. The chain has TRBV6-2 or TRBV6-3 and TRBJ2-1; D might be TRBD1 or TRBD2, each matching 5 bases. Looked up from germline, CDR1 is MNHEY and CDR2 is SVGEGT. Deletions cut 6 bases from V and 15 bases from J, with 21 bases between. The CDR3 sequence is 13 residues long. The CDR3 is CASRTTGTDFPFF. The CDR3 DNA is TGTGCCAGCAGAACAACCGGGACCGATTTTCCGTTCTTC.